Listed here are 5 T cell receptor beta chains from one sample, sequenced in a study of cytomegalovirus exposure and HLA in healthy donors. Only in-frame clones appear in the TCRdb table, and some are missing; sequencing was by immunoSEQ multiplex PCR. The sample contains about 150,000 clones, approximately 94% of which appear only once. The material sequenced was PBMCs. The receptors derive from a man aged 18 to 29 in good health and CMV-seropositive.

Note on this clone: The junction and the germline gene differ at one end; a read error may be behind it. The J gene is TRBJ2-5, the V gene TRBV6-4, with D possibly TRBD2 on 5 matching bases. Germline loops: CDR1 MRHNA, CDR2 SNTAGT. This CDR3 has 18 amino acids. The DNA of the CDR3 is TGTGCCAGCAGTGTAAGACCCCATGCCCCTAGGAGGCAAGGGACCCAGTACTTC. This sequence encodes CASSVRPHAPRRQGTQYF.

V usage is TRBV28 and J usage is TRBJ2-7; 10 nucleotides agree with TRBD2. CDR3 length: 16 amino acids. The V and J ends lost 6 bases and 3 bases, in that order; junction bases with no gene match: 11. Germline CDR1 MDHEN, CDR2 SYDVKM. CDR3 sequence (DNA): TGTGCCAGCAGCCCCCGGGCTAGCGGGAGAGTCTACGAGCAGTACTTC. Amino acid sequence: CASSPRASGRVYEQYF.

The V call is TRBV11-3, the J call TRBJ2-7, with D possibly matching TRBD1 (5 bases). Trimming took 0 bases from V and 5 from J, leaving 8 bases between them. This CDR3 has 13 amino acids. The germline V gene has CDR1 SGHNT and CDR2 YENEEA. In DNA, the CDR3 is TGTGCCAGCAGCTTAGATCGCAGGGACGAGCAGTACTTC. Translation gives CASSLDRRDEQYF.

This clone has a single count. This rearrangement joins TRBV28 to TRBJ2-7; 9 bases map to TRBD1. Per germline, CDR1 MDHEN and CDR2 SYDVKM. The J segment lost 5 bases and the V segment lost 3 bases, leaving 8 bases of the junction unmatched. The CDR3 totals 15 residues. CDR3 DNA sequence: TGTGCCAGCAGTTTCTGGACAGGGGCCTTCGACGAGCAGTACTTC. Amino acid sequence: CASSFWTGAFDEQYF.

This chain links TRBV10-3 with TRBJ2-2, with 12 positions matching TRBD1. Germline V CDR1 and CDR2: ENHRY, SYGVKD. J gave up 7 bases and V 6 bases, and 6 bases lay outside the gene matches. The CDR3 extends over 15 amino acids. The CDR3 loop reads CAISGTGGRNGELFF. The CDR3 DNA sequence: TGTGCCATCAGCGGGACAGGGGGCAGGAACGGGGAGCTGTTTTTT.